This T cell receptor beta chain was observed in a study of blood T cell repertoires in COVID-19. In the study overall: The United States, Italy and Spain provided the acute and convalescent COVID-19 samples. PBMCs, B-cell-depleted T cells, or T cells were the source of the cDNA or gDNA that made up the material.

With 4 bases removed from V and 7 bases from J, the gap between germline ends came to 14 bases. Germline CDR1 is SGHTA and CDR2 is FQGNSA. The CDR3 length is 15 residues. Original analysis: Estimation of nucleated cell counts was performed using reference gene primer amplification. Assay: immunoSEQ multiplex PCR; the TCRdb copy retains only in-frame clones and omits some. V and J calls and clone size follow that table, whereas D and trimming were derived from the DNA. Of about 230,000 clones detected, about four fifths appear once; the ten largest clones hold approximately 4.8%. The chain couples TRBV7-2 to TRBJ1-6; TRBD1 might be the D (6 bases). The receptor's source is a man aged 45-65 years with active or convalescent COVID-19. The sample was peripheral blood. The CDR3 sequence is CASSSPGTRNSPLHF. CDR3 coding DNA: TGTGCCAGCAGCTCCCCCGGGACACGGAATTCACCCCTCCACTTT.